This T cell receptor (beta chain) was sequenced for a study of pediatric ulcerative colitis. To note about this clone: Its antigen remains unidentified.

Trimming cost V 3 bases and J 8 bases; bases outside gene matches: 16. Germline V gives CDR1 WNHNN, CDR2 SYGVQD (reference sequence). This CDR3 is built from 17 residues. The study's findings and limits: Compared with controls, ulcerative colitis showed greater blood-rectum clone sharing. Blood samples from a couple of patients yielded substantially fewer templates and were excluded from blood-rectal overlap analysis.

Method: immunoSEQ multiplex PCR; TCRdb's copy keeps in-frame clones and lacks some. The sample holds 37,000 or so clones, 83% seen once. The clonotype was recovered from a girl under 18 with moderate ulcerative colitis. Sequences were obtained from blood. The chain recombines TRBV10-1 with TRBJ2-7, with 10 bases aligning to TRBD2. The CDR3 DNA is TGCGCCAGCAGTGATCCGACCTCAGCGGGAGGGCCGGGGAAGCAGTACTTC. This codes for CASSDPTSAGGPGKQYF.